The 5 T cell receptor beta chains below were found in one sample sequenced in a study of T cell responses to AZD1222 COVID-19 vaccine. The repertoire was sequenced with immunoSEQ multiplex PCR; TCRdb's copy has only in-frame clones and lacks some. The table lists about 92,000 clones, over 80% of them singletons. Material: peripheral blood, obtained on day 0 of AZD1222 vaccination. The receptors derive from an adult in good health.

The chain uses TRBV19 and TRBJ2-7, with unresolved D. Germline loops: CDR1 LNHDA, CDR2 SQIVND (reference sequence). The CDR3 has 14 residues. With 6 bases removed from V and 2 bases from J, the gap between germline ends came to 14 bases. CDR3 amino acids: CASRNPFGPYEQYF. The DNA of the CDR3 is TGTGCCAGTAGGAACCCGTTCGGGCCCTACGAGCAGTACTTC.

This clone was recorded only once. The rearrangement joins TRBV3-1 (or the pseudogene TRBV3-2) to TRBJ1-3, with TRBD1 matching 7 bases. CDR3 length: 17 residues. The ends lost 4 bases at V and 0 bases at J; junction bases unmatched: 9. Germline V gene lookup returns CDR1 LGHDT and CDR2 YNNKEL (reference sequence). The CDR3 DNA is TGTGCCAGCAGCCTAGCAGGGGGTCCGAGCTCTGGAAACACCATATATTTT. It is translated as CASSLAGGPSSGNTIYF.

V is TRBV19 and J is TRBJ2-1, with 8 bases identical to TRBD2. V shed 4 bases and J 6 bases; nucleotides not matched to a gene: 8. The CDR3 consists of 15 residues. Germline assignment: CDR1 LNHDA and CDR2 SQIVND (reference sequence). The CDR3 loop reads CASSKPGGPFNEQFF. DNA of the CDR3: TGTGCCAGTAGTAAACCGGGAGGGCCTTTCAATGAGCAGTTCTTC.

The rearrangement uses TRBV9 and TRBJ2-2; TRBD1 matches 8 bases. Trimming took 8 bases from V and 4 from J; bases not matched to a gene: 7. This CDR3 spans 14 amino acids. The germline V gene has CDR1 SGDLS and CDR2 YYNGEE. CDR3 nucleotides: TGTGCCAGTGACCAGGGGGCGAGCACCGGGGAGCTGTTTTTT. Translated, it gives CASDQGASTGELFF.

The CDR3 here is CASSLPLQVSNTEAFF. In DNA form, the CDR3 reads TGTGCCAGCAGCTTACCTCTTCAGGTTTCGAACACTGAAGCTTTCTTT. This chain joins TRBV7-8 and TRBJ1-1; D uncertain. V was clipped by 2 bases and J by 1 base, with 14 bases between them. Germline CDR1 and CDR2: SGHVS and FQNEAQ. The CDR3 is 16 amino acids.